This passage covers 24 T cell receptor beta chains from one sample sequenced in a study of control samples from healthy donors and cancer patients. TCRdb's copy holds only in-frame clones and misses some; the assay was immunoSEQ multiplex PCR. The sample holds over 2,500 clones, 94% seen once. The sequencing input was PBMCs. These receptors were collected from a man between 65 and 80 years old with lung cancer.

The chain uses TRBV7-9 and TRBJ1-2; D remains ambiguous. The ends were cut back, 5 bases at V and 4 bases at J, with 11 bases in the middle. CDR1 and CDR2 (germline): SEHNR, FQNEAQ (reference sequence). The CDR3 covers 13 residues. The CDR3 coding sequence is TGTGCCAGCAGCCGGGGAGGGCTCTATGGCTACACCTTC. This codes for CASSRGGLYGYTF. The full variable domain, completed using reference TRBV7-9 and TRBJ1-2, is DTGVSQNPRHKITKRGQNVTFRCDPISEHNRLYWYRQTLGQGPEFLTYFQNEAQLEKSRLLSDRFSAERPKGSFSTLEIQRTEQGDSAMYLCASSRGGLYGYTFGSGTRLTVV.

V gene TRBV21-1 combines with J gene TRBJ1-5. TRBV21-1 is an annotated pseudogene. CDR3 size: 17 residues. CDR3 amino acids: CASSLTIATLAYQPQHF. The CDR3 DNA is TGTGCCAGCAGTCTAACCATAGCTACATTGGCATATCAGCCCCAGCATTTT.

The chain links TRBV19 to TRBJ2-4; TRBD2 might be the D (7 bases). CDR3 length equals 14 residues. Trimming left V 10 bases short and J 1 base short, with 14 bases between. CDR1 and CDR2 (germline): LNHDA, SQIVND (reference sequence). Here the CDR3 DNA reads TGTGCCACTGGGGGGGCCGGGGCCAAAAACATTCAGTACTTC. Protein product: CATGGAGAKNIQYF. The full variable domain, completed using reference TRBV19 and TRBJ2-4, is DGGITQSPKYLFRKEGQNVTLSCEQNLNHDAMYWYRQDPGQGLRLIYYSQIVNDFQKGDIAEGYSVSREKKESFPLTVTSAQKNPTAFYLCATGGAGAKNIQYFGAGTRLSVL.

In DNA form, the CDR3 reads TGTGCCAGCAGTTATGGGCCCCCGAACACTGAAGCTTTCTTT. Its translation is CASSYGPPNTEAFF. The chain couples TRBV6-5 to TRBJ1-1; no clear D gene. The CDR3 length is 14 residues. V was pared by 3 bases and J by 1 base, with 9 bases between. Germline V gene data show CDR1 as MNHEY and CDR2 as SVGAGI.

The chain recombines TRBV4-1 with TRBJ1-5; 8 nucleotides line up with TRBD1. Germline values: CDR1 MGHRA, CDR2 YSYEKL. V trimming: 0 bases; J trimming: 0 bases; junction bases outside the gene matches: 7. The CDR3 covers 18 residues. The CDR3 DNA reads TGCGCCAGCAGCCAAGACAGGGGGCTCGGGTATAGCAATCAGCCCCAGCATTTT. It translates to CASSQDRGLGYSNQPQHF.

V and J are TRBV5-1 and TRBJ1-3; possibly TRBD1 for D (5 bases). The CDR3 runs 14 residues. Trimming left V 2 bases short and J 4 bases short, with 10 bases between. Germline assignment: CDR1 SGHRS and CDR2 YFSETQ. The CDR3 nucleotides are TGCGCCAGCAGCTTTAGGGGCAACGGAAACACCATATATTTT. Translating it yields CASSFRGNGNTIYF.

V and J are TRBV21-1 and TRBJ2-7. TRBV21-1 corresponds to a pseudogene. This CDR3 has 14 amino acids. CDR3 amino acids: CASSKFKVCYEQYF. DNA for the CDR3: TGTGCCAGCAGCAAGTTTAAGGTTTGCTACGAGCAGTACTTC.

The chain has TRBV5-1 and TRBJ2-1; 10 bases match TRBD2. V dropped 6 bases and J dropped 5; count of bases not matched to a gene: 5. Germline CDR1 SGHRS, CDR2 YFSETQ. CDR3 size: 14 residues. The CDR3 DNA reads TGCGCCAGCACCCTAGCGGGGGACGACAATGAGCAGTTCTTC. Its protein product is CASTLAGDDNEQFF.

The chain uses TRBV5-1 and TRBJ2-1; 8 nucleotides align to TRBD1. This CDR3 region has 15 residues. CDR1 and CDR2 from the germline V gene are SGHRS and YFSETQ. The J segment lost 2 bases and the V segment lost 4 bases, leaving 5 bases of the junction unmatched. The CDR3 DNA follows: TGCGCCAGCAGCCGGGGACAGGCCACCTACAATGAGCAGTTCTTC. Protein: CASSRGQATYNEQFF.

CDR3 protein: CASSPWGGLNTIYF. The CDR3 DNA is TGCGCCAGCAGCCCCTGGGGAGGCTTGAACACCATATATTTT. This rearrangement joins TRBV5-1 to TRBJ1-3, with D uncertain. Germline V gives CDR1 SGHRS, CDR2 YFSETQ. CDR3 length: 14 residues. V dropped 4 bases and J dropped 7 bases, with 15 bases sitting between them.

The chain combines TRBV19 with TRBJ2-3, with 10 positions matching TRBD1. The J segment lost 4 bases and the V segment lost 4 bases, leaving 5 bases of the junction unmatched. Germline V lookup: CDR1 LNHDA, CDR2 SQIVND (reference sequence). The CDR3 length is 15 residues. The CDR3 sequence: CASSTDRGQADTQYF. The CDR3 nucleotides are TGTGCCAGTAGTACAGACAGGGGGCAGGCAGATACGCAGTATTTT.

The genes are TRBV7-9 and TRBJ1-1; 8 positions match TRBD1. From germline, CDR1 is SEHNR and CDR2 FQNEAQ (reference sequence). The CDR3 extends over 16 amino acids. The trim removed 4 bases at V and 4 bases at J, leaving 11 bases unmatched. The CDR3 coding sequence is TGTGCCAGCAGCTACCCCCCCCCAGGGGGCGGCACTGAAGCTTTCTTT. This gives the protein CASSYPPPGGGTEAFF.

This clone showed up just once. V and J are TRBV4-2 and TRBJ2-3; D may be TRBD1 (6 bases). Trimming took off 0 bases at V and 3 bases at J, with 13 bases between the two ends. The germline V gene has CDR1 LGHNA and CDR2 YNFKEQ. The CDR3 has 16 amino acids. The DNA of the CDR3 is TGTGCCAGCAGCCAAGAACGACAGGTCGTGACAGATACGCAGTATTTT. This codes for CASSQERQVVTDTQYF.

This rearrangement joins TRBV5-1 to TRBJ2-7, with 8 bases aligning to TRBD2. Unmatched junction bases numbered 9, after V lost 1 base and J lost 9 bases. This CDR3 contains 14 residues. Germline CDR1 SGHRS, CDR2 YFSETQ. The CDR3 here is CASSLTRAGGGQYF. The CDR3 DNA sequence: TGCGCCAGCAGCTTGACAAGGGCGGGGGGCGGGCAGTACTTC.

The J gene is TRBJ2-7, the V gene TRBV5-8; possibly TRBD1 for D (5 bases). Per the germline V gene, CDR1 is SGHTS and CDR2 is YDEGEE. The CDR3 extends over 14 amino acids. V lost 2 bases to trimming and J lost 2 bases, with 11 bases between them. The CDR3 is CASSFPRVPYEQYF. In DNA form, the CDR3 reads TGTGCCAGCAGCTTCCCCAGGGTTCCCTACGAGCAGTACTTC.

CDR3 DNA sequence: TGTGCCAGTAGTATAGAGGGGACAGCAGGGGCCCAGCATTTT. This gives the protein CASSIEGTAGAQHF. V is TRBV19 and J is TRBJ1-5; 7 bases match TRBD1. Germline V gene sequence: CDR1 LNHDA, CDR2 SQIVND (reference sequence). V lost 0 bases and J lost 11; bases outside the gene matches: 7. The CDR3 has 14 residues.

The CDR3 here is CAWSFPPTDTQYF. DNA of the CDR3: TGTGCCTGGAGCTTCCCCCCCACAGATACGCAGTATTTT. The gene calls are TRBV30 and TRBJ2-3; D is uncertain. The V end lost 3 bases, the J end lost 2 bases, and 9 bases lay between the germline ends. In germline, CDR1 is GTSNPN, CDR2 SVGIG (reference sequence). The CDR3 loop spans 13 amino acids.

This clone has just one count. V and J are TRBV6-5 and TRBJ2-7; 7 bases are shared with TRBD2. V lost 6 bases, J lost 3 bases, and 5 bases stayed unmatched. The CDR3 spans 13 residues. The germline V gene has CDR1 MNHEY and CDR2 SVGAGI. CDR3: CASSQREGYEQYF. In DNA form, the CDR3 reads TGTGCCAGCAGCCAGAGGGAGGGCTACGAGCAGTACTTC.

This rearrangement joins TRBV10-3 to TRBJ2-3; TRBD2 aligns across 9 bases. CDR3 length equals 13 residues. Per germline, CDR1 ENHRY and CDR2 SYGVKD. Trimming at V came to 6 bases and at J to 4 bases, leaving 2 bases not matched to a gene. The CDR3 reads CAIRRGGPDTQYF. The CDR3 DNA is TGTGCCATCAGGCGGGGGGGCCCAGATACGCAGTATTTT.

In its sample, this clone was seen once. V gene TRBV9 combines with J gene TRBJ1-4, with D tentatively TRBD1 (5 bases). This CDR3 contains 15 residues. Per germline, CDR1 SGDLS and CDR2 YYNGEE. V lost 3 bases and J lost 5, with 14 bases in between. The CDR3 DNA sequence: TGTGCCAGCAGCGCCTCCGGGACCGTGAATGAAAAACTGTTTTTT. Translated: CASSASGTVNEKLFF.

V usage is TRBV6-5 and J usage is TRBJ1-6, with TRBD1 identical over 7 bases. The CDR3 has 15 residues. J lost 10 bases, V lost 6 bases, and 12 bases had no gene match. Looked up from germline, CDR1 is MNHEY and CDR2 is SVGAGI. DNA for the CDR3: TGTGCCAGCAGAGATCCACAGGGGTCCAGGTCACCCCTCCACTTT. Residues: CASRDPQGSRSPLHF.

V and J are TRBV5-5 and TRBJ2-3, with TRBD2 identical over 8 bases. V was clipped by 4 bases and J by 3 bases; unmatched bases: 19. This CDR3 is 19 amino acids long. CDR1 and CDR2 (germline): SGHKS, YYEKEE (reference sequence). CDR3 nucleotide sequence: TGTGCCAGCAGCGGGGCGTCCGGGGGGGCCGGTAGGAGGACAGATACGCAGTATTTT. Translated, it gives CASSGASGGAGRRTDTQYF.

The chain links TRBV7-6 to TRBJ2-1, with 9 bases identical to TRBD2. CDR3 length: 19 amino acids. J lost 8 bases, V lost 0 bases, and 17 bases had no gene match. Per the germline V gene, CDR1 is SGHVS and CDR2 is FNYEAQ. The CDR3 protein is CASSLARASGVMGSHEQFF. For the CDR3, the DNA is TGTGCCAGCAGCTTAGCGCGAGCTAGCGGGGTTATGGGGTCCCATGAGCAGTTCTTC.

The V and J genes are TRBV19 and TRBJ1-1, with D maybe TRBD1 (5 bases). V lost 6 bases and J 8 bases, leaving 10 bases between the germline ends. The germline gives CDR1 LNHDA, CDR2 SQIVND (reference sequence). The CDR3 has 11 residues. The CDR3 nucleotides read TGTGCCAGTAGCAGGGTTGGGGAAGCTTTCTTT. Translated, it gives CASSRVGEAFF.